A selection of T cell receptor beta chains follows, all from one sample in a study of cytomegalovirus exposure and HLA in healthy donors. Sequenced by immunoSEQ multiplex PCR; TCRdb stores in-frame clones only, minus some. The sample consists of about 210,000 clones, approximately 79% of them appearing once. The sequencing input was PBMCs. The receptors originated from a male donor in good health and CMV-seronegative. Both conserved end residues are part of each CDR3. D genes are given only for firm matches. Some rows mark clone size as missing; the rest say once, few, many or name a class of expanded clone.

d_gene,abundance,j_gene,v_gene,CDR3aa,CDR3nt
NA,few,TRBJ1-1,TRBV20-1,CSARSAEAFF,TGCAGTGCTAGGTCGGCTGAAGCTTTCTTT
TRBD1,NA,TRBJ1-5,TRBV2,CASQDRGSYSNQPQHF,TGTGCCAGCCAAGACAGGGGCTCATATAGCAATCAGCCCCAGCATTTT
NA,NA,TRBJ2-7,TRBV30,CAWSQRGGSYEQYF,TGTGCCTGGAGTCAGAGGGGGGGGAGCTACGAGCAGTACTTC
TRBD1,once,TRBJ1-1,TRBV29-1,CSVGEGAHTEAFF,TGCAGCGTTGGTGAGGGGGCTCACACTGAAGCTTTCTTT
NA,NA,TRBJ1-4,TRBV7-6,CASSAGAEKLFF,TGTGCCAGCAGCGCGGGGGCAGAAAAACTGTTTTTT
NA,few,TRBJ1-1,TRBV7-2,CASSLALGGGMNTEAFF,TGTGCCAGCAGCTTAGCCCTAGGGGGAGGGATGAACACTGAAGCTTTCTTT
NA,NA,TRBJ2-2,TRBV29-1,CSVEPQGQASGELFF,TGCAGCGTTGAACCCCAGGGTCAGGCTTCCGGGGAGCTGTTTTTT
NA,NA,TRBJ1-1,TRBV1,CTSSPWAGFTEAFF,TGCACCAGCAGCCCGTGGGCAGGGTTCACTGAAGCTTTCTTT
TRBD1,NA,TRBJ1-5,TRBV2,CASSLGGRSNQPQHF,TGTGCCAGCAGCTTAGGGGGCCGGAGCAATCAGCCCCAGCATTTT
NA,NA,TRBJ1-1,TRBV29-1,CSASPGWLGLNTEAFF,TGCAGCGCTTCCCCGGGGTGGTTGGGCTTGAACACTGAAGCTTTCTTT